The source of this T cell receptor beta chain is a study of blood T cell repertoires in COVID-19. Study information: PBMCs, B-cell-depleted T cells, or T cells provided the cDNA or gDNA that made up the material.

CDR1 and CDR2 from the germline V gene are SGHAT and FQNNGV. The CDR3 contains 17 residues. V was clipped by 5 bases and J by 2 bases; unmatched bases: 7. In the authors' workflow: Reference gene primer amplification yielded estimated nucleated cell counts. Data came from immunoSEQ multiplex PCR; TCRdb stores just in-frame clones and leaves some out. The V and J calls and the clone size are those of that table, but D and trimming were determined from the DNA. This table has 150,000 to 200,000 clones, around 89% appearing once. This clone was counted a few times. Recruits, aged about 18 to 100 years, lived in around 24 US areas. Recovery meant two consecutive negative NP/OP PCR tests, professional clearance, or resolved symptoms.

Sequencing was carried out using PBMCs or T cells enriched from blood (not recorded which). The chain links TRBV11-2 to TRBJ2-1, with 12 bases identical to TRBD2. The clonotype comes from a woman younger than 30 who had recovered from COVID-19. CDR3 DNA sequence: TGTGCCAGCAGCCGGGACCTAGCGGGAGGGGCCTACAATGAGCAGTTCTTC. Amino acid sequence: CASSRDLAGGAYNEQFF.